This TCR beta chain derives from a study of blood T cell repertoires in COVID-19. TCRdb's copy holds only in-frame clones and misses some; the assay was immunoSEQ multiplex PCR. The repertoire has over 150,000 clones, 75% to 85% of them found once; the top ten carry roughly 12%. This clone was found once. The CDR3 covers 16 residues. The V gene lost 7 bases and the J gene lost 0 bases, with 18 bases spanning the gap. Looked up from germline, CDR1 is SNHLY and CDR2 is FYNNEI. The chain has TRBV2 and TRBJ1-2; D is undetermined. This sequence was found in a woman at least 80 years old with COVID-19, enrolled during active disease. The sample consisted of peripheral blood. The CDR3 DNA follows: TGTGCCAGCACTACCGAACGGGTCTTACCTAACTATGGCTACACCTTC. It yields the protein CASTTERVLPNYGYTF.